Ten or more counts support the clone carrying this T cell receptor beta chain. Its antigen is not identified. This sample is drawn from a study of CD8 T cells in ankylosing spondylitis. Quantitative 5'-RACE with molecular barcodes generated TCR beta libraries. From the 5' RACE reads, TCRdb called clonotypes with MiXCR, one entry per CDR3 protein. The sample includes about 840,000 distinct CDR3 sequences, roughly 12% seen only once; the top ten take 0.51%. Looked up from germline, CDR1 is SGHVS and CDR2 is FNYEAQ. The CDR3 length is 14 residues. V lost 5 bases and J 0 bases, leaving 10 bases between the germline ends. Study-wide findings and caveats: Disease-linked clones, CD8+, were relatively rare in peripheral blood. Blood from ankylosing spondylitis patients appeared to carry a characteristic roughly eight-variant TCR beta motif.

The rearrangement links TRBV7-6 to TRBJ1-1; weak D call: TRBD1 (6 bases). The sequence derives from a male donor with ankylosing spondylitis. Sequenced: blood, either unsorted or a sorted T cell fraction (not recorded which). The CDR3 loop is CASSATGLNTEAFF. The CDR3 nucleotides read TGTGCCAGCAGCGCGACAGGCCTGAACACTGAAGCTTTCTTT.